This passage covers 25 T cell receptor beta chains from one sample sequenced in a study of blood T cells in healthy people across ages. A second about 7 to 12 cycle PCR used barcoded and J-beta primers. TCRdb ran MiXCR on the 5' RACE reads and lists one entry per CDR3 protein. The sample lists 800,000 or so distinct CDR3 sequences, around 68% occurring once. Sample: blood. The receptors derive from a man aged 25 to 40 in good health.

The chain employs TRBV27 and TRBJ2-1, with 9 bases fitting TRBD2. This CDR3 is built from 11 residues. Losses at the gene ends were 6 bases for V and 13 bases for J; bases not matched to a gene: 4. Per the germline V gene, CDR1 is MNHEY and CDR2 is SMNVEV (reference sequence). Here the CDR3 DNA reads TGTGCCAGCAGCTCTAGCGGGGTACAGTTCTTC. The encoded protein is CASSSSGVQFF.

The CDR3 here is CATSRGLASYNEQFF. Here the CDR3 DNA reads TGTGCCACCAGCAGAGGACTAGCGAGCTACAATGAGCAGTTCTTC. V is TRBV15 and J is TRBJ2-1; 8 nucleotides line up with TRBD2. The V and J ends lost 1 base and 3 bases, in that order; junction bases with no gene match: 2. The CDR3 sequence is 15 residues long. Per the germline V gene, CDR1 is LNHNV and CDR2 is YYDKDF (reference sequence). The full variable domain, completed using reference TRBV15 and TRBJ2-1, is DAMVIQNPRYQVTQFGKPVTLSCSQTLNHNVMYWYQQKSSQAPKLLFHYYDKDFNNEADTPDNFQSRRPNTSFCFLDIRSPGLGDTAMYLCATSRGLASYNEQFFGPGTRLTVL.

The chain couples TRBV4-3 to TRBJ2-3; perhaps D is TRBD1 or TRBD2 (5 bases each). V lost 0 bases, J lost 4 bases, and 11 bases lay in between. In germline, CDR1 is LGHNA, CDR2 YSLEER. The CDR3 contains 15 residues. CDR3 sequence: CASSQEALGADTQYF. CDR3 in DNA: TGCGCCAGCAGCCAAGAGGCTTTGGGGGCAGATACGCAGTATTTT.

The chain combines TRBV20-1 with TRBJ2-3; the D gene is possibly TRBD2 (5 bases). The germline CDR1 and CDR2 sequences are DFQATT and SNEGSKA (reference sequence). The CDR3 runs 10 residues. The CDR3 protein is CVEARDTQYF. The CDR3 DNA sequence: TGCGTGGAGGCAAGAGATACGCAGTATTTT.

V is TRBV7-9 and J is TRBJ2-5; D is ambiguous. The CDR3 loop spans 13 amino acids. Per germline, CDR1 SEHNR and CDR2 FQNEAQ (reference sequence). V was cut by 5 bases and J by 11 bases, with 18 bases left in between. For the CDR3, the DNA is TGTGCCAGCAGCCTATCTTTTAATGGTGAGCAGTACTTC. Its translation: CASSLSFNGEQYF.

This chain joins TRBV7-9 and TRBJ1-4; D is perhaps TRBD1 (5 bases). V lost 2 bases and J lost 0, with 13 bases in between. The CDR3 spans 17 residues. CDR1 is SEHNR, CDR2 FQNEAQ, per germline (reference sequence). In DNA form, the CDR3 reads TGTGCCAGCAGCTTAAACCTTCGGGGGGCAACTAATGAAAAACTGTTTTTT. It codes for CASSLNLRGATNEKLFF.

The chain links TRBV6-1 to TRBJ1-5, with 8 nucleotides matching TRBD1. Germline V gives CDR1 MNHNS, CDR2 SASEGT. The CDR3 has 15 amino acids. V trimming: 7 bases; J trimming: 2 bases; junction bases outside the gene matches: 7. The CDR3 DNA is TGTGCCAGCACTGCGGACAGGGCGGGCAATCAGCCCCAGCATTTT. Its protein is CASTADRAGNQPQHF.

This clonotype was picked up a small number of times. This chain connects TRBV7-2 to TRBJ2-1, with TRBD2 as a possible D gene (5 bases). This CDR3 contains 11 residues. Germline V gene data show CDR1 as SGHTA and CDR2 as FQGNSA. V lost 8 bases, J lost 10 bases, and 12 bases lay in between. The CDR3 sequence is CASRIGVEQFF. CDR3 coding DNA: TGTGCCAGCCGGATCGGGGTCGAGCAGTTCTTC.

The chain has TRBV5-1 and TRBJ2-3; D call uncertain. Per the germline V gene, CDR1 is SGHRS and CDR2 is YFSETQ. The CDR3 runs to 14 residues. Deletions cut 1 base from V and 4 bases from J, with 10 bases between. The CDR3 DNA sequence: TGCGCCAGCAGCTTGTCATCGAGTGCAGATACGCAGTATTTT. Translation gives CASSLSSSADTQYF.

This clonotype was counted a few times. This sequence joins TRBV27 and TRBJ2-1; TRBD2 aligns across 8 bases. With V trimmed by 7 bases and J by 0 bases, 11 bases remained unmatched. This CDR3 contains 17 residues. In germline, CDR1 is MNHEY, CDR2 SMNVEV (reference sequence). The CDR3 here is CASTQRTSTSSYNEQFF. In DNA form, the CDR3 reads TGTGCCAGCACCCAAAGGACTAGCACGAGCTCCTACAATGAGCAGTTCTTC.

This chain joins TRBV12-3 or TRBV12-4 and TRBJ2-7; D possibly matches TRBD1 or TRBD2 (6 bases each). The J call may be faulty, since TRBJ2-5 better matches the DNA end. CDR3 length: 14 residues. The CDR3 DNA reads TGTGCCAGCAGTCAAGGGGGGACGAGAGAGACCCAGTACTTC. The encoded protein is CASSQGGTRETQYF.

This clonotype was observed at least ten times. This chain links TRBV15 with TRBJ1-5; tentatively, D is TRBD1 (5 bases). This CDR3 region has 15 residues. The V end lost 6 bases, the J end lost 0 bases, and 12 bases lay between the germline ends. Germline V gives CDR1 LNHNV, CDR2 YYDKDF (reference sequence). CDR3 DNA sequence: TGTGCCACCAGTAGACAGTTTTTTAGCAATCAGCCCCAGCATTTT. The encoded protein is CATSRQFFSNQPQHF.

The chain links TRBV9 to TRBJ1-1; 7 bases match TRBD1. Per the germline V gene, CDR1 is SGDLS and CDR2 is YYNGEE. Trimming at V came to 3 bases and at J to 4 bases, leaving 9 bases not matched to a gene. The CDR3 covers 15 residues. The CDR3 coding sequence is TGTGCCAGCAGCGCAACAGGGGTGTGGGCCACTGAAGCTTTCTTT. Translation: CASSATGVWATEAFF.

This clonotype was seen a few times. CDR3 protein: CATSNRQGRRNEQFF. In DNA, the CDR3 is TGTGCCACCAGTAACAGACAGGGCAGACGTAATGAGCAGTTCTTC. The chain has TRBV24-1 and TRBJ2-1; 7 bases match TRBD1. V was pared by 6 bases and J by 7 bases, with 11 bases of the junction left unmatched. Germline CDR1 reads KGHDR; CDR2 reads SFDVKD. The CDR3 contains 15 residues.

The sample holds a few counts of this clonotype. The genes are TRBV7-2 and TRBJ2-5; 8 bases fit TRBD2. The end of the DNA is better explained by TRBJ2-7, so the J call may be wrong. This CDR3 contains 14 residues. Germline CDR1 SGHTA, CDR2 FQGNSA. The chain's CDR3 is CASSYTSGLYEQYF. DNA of the CDR3: TGTGCCAGCAGCTACACTAGCGGTCTCTACGAGCAGTACTTC.

The genes are TRBV20-1 and TRBJ1-1, with 7 bases aligning to TRBD1. The germline gives CDR1 DFQATT, CDR2 SNEGSKA (reference sequence). With 6 bases clipped from V and 1 base from J, the junction kept 8 bases outside the gene matches. The CDR3 is made up of 14 amino acids. CDR3 DNA: TGCAGTGCAACCGACAGGGTATGGAACACTGAAGCTTTCTTT. This codes for CSATDRVWNTEAFF.

This clonotype was seen only a few times. The rearrangement joins TRBV6-2 or TRBV6-3 to TRBJ2-7; D may be TRBD1 (5 bases). CDR1 is MNHEY, CDR2 SVGEGT, per germline. CDR3 length: 13 residues. Trimming took 2 bases from V and 3 from J, leaving 8 bases between them. CDR3 in amino acids: CASSYRGGYEQYF. As DNA, the CDR3 is TGTGCCAGCAGTTACAGGGGCGGCTACGAGCAGTACTTC.

The J gene is TRBJ2-5, the V gene TRBV29-1, with a tentative D call TRBD1 (6 bases). The V and J ends lost 5 bases and 2 bases respectively, with 18 bases between them. This CDR3 has 15 residues. CDR1 SQVTM and CDR2 ANQGSEA come from the germline V gene. CDR3 residues: CSVRQVDRRQETQYF. CDR3 nucleotides: TGCAGCGTTCGACAGGTCGACAGGCGTCAAGAGACCCAGTACTTC.

The chain combines TRBV4-2 with TRBJ2-7, with D tentatively TRBD1 (7 bases). The V and J ends lost 0 bases and 7 bases respectively, with 10 bases between them. CDR1 is LGHNA and CDR2 is YNFKEQ in the germline V gene. This CDR3 is built from 13 residues. The CDR3 reads CASSQDQGGEQYF. The DNA of the CDR3 is TGTGCCAGCAGCCAAGACCAGGGGGGAGAGCAGTACTTC.

The genes are TRBV7-2 and TRBJ2-7; D is perhaps TRBD1 or TRBD2 (5 bases each). Germline V gene lookup returns CDR1 SGHTA and CDR2 FQGNSA. The CDR3 covers 15 residues. V was cut by 5 bases and J by 6 bases, with 20 bases left in between. This CDR3 reads CASSLQGPSTVEQYF. Here the CDR3 DNA reads TGTGCCAGCAGCCTCCAGGGACCTTCTACGGTCGAGCAGTACTTC.

The CDR3 coding sequence is TGTGCCAGCAGCCATCCCAGACAGGGTCCGCTTCATGGCTACACCTTC. It is translated as CASSHPRQGPLHGYTF. The chain combines TRBV3-1 with TRBJ1-2, with 7 bases that match TRBD1. This CDR3 spans 16 amino acids. Unmatched junction bases numbered 13, after V lost 3 bases and J lost 6 bases. The germline V gene has CDR1 LGHDT and CDR2 YNNKEL (reference sequence).

This clonotype was found a few times. This chain joins TRBV5-8 and TRBJ1-2, with D perhaps matching TRBD1 (5 bases). Germline CDR1 is SGHTS and CDR2 is YDEGEE. This CDR3 has 14 residues. V was pared by 2 bases and J by 1 base, with 9 bases between. CDR3 residues: CASSFQGLNYGYTF. The CDR3 DNA follows: TGTGCCAGCAGCTTTCAGGGTCTTAACTATGGCTACACCTTC.

This clonotype was seen only a few times. The CDR3 spells CASSPPGTLSHEQYF. DNA of the CDR3: TGTGCCAGCAGCCCGCCCGGGACCCTATCCCACGAGCAGTACTTC. The gene calls are TRBV7-2 and TRBJ2-4; either TRBD1 or TRBD2 may fit D (5 bases each). The end of the DNA is better explained by TRBJ2-7, so the J call may be wrong. This CDR3 comprises 15 residues. Germline lookup yields CDR1 SGHTA and CDR2 FQGNSA.

The V and J genes are TRBV27 and TRBJ2-4, with D perhaps TRBD1 (6 bases). Per germline, CDR1 MNHEY and CDR2 SMNVEV (reference sequence). V gave up 7 bases and J gave up 7 bases, with 17 bases separating them. The CDR3 extends over 14 amino acids. The CDR3 coding sequence is TGTGCCAGCAAACAGGGACCGTCGAAGAACATTCAGTACTTC. Translation: CASKQGPSKNIQYF.

The chain joins TRBV29-1 to TRBJ2-7; D may be TRBD2 (7 bases). Germline loops: CDR1 SQVTM, CDR2 ANQGSEA. Between the trimmed V and J ends, which lost 6 bases and 1 base, there was a span of 16 bases. The CDR3 consists of 14 residues. CDR3 amino acids: CSVSKGGGSYEQYF. The CDR3 region has the DNA TGCAGCGTATCGAAGGGGGGGGGGTCCTACGAGCAGTACTTC.